This entry lists 19 T cell receptor beta chains sequenced from one sample in a study of T-cell reconstitution after alpha-beta-depleted transplantation in children. Preparation of the TCRbeta library involved a method that used unique molecular identifiers. One entry per CDR3 protein, called by TCRdb with MiXCR from the PCR reads. Here the sample spans more than 150,000 distinct CDR3 sequences, about 14% being singletons. Here the sequenced sample was PBMCs from the stem cell graft donor, taken from the stem cell graft. Source of these receptors: a human donor who donated a stem cell graft to a child with acute lymphoblastic leukemia.

As for this clonotype: A much larger clone differs by one base, so this may be a read error. The chain combines TRBV7-9 with TRBJ1-2, with 7 bases lining up with TRBD1. The CDR3 sequence is 15 residues long. CDR1 SEHNR and CDR2 FQNEAQ come from the germline V gene (reference sequence). CDR3: CAGSLDLAQGDGYTF. The CDR3 region has the DNA TGTGCCGGCAGCTTAGATCTCGCGCAGGGGGATGGCTACACCTTC.

This clonotype was counted at least ten times. The rearrangement joins TRBV25-1 to TRBJ2-1; D is unclear. Trimming removed 4 bases from V and 0 bases from J, with 10 bases in between. Looked up from germline, CDR1 is MGHDK and CDR2 is SYGVNS. This CDR3 is 15 amino acids long. CDR3 sequence: CASSGRSSSYNEQFF. As DNA, the CDR3 is TGTGCCAGCAGTGGGAGAAGTAGCTCCTACAATGAGCAGTTCTTC.

The table lists this clonotype with many counts. V usage is TRBV12-3 or TRBV12-4 and J usage is TRBJ1-4, with D hard to call. CDR3 length: 13 amino acids. V was clipped by 3 bases and J by 6 bases, with 8 bases between them. The CDR3 DNA reads TGTGCCAGCAGTTTTTCCAACGATGAAAAACTGTTTTTT. This encodes CASSFSNDEKLFF.

This clonotype was seen repeatedly, ten times or more. The J gene is TRBJ2-5, the V gene TRBV3-1; no reliable D call. The V end lost 0 bases, the J end lost 2 bases, and 7 bases lay between the germline ends. Germline values: CDR1 LGHDT, CDR2 YNNKEL (reference sequence). This CDR3 region has 14 residues. CDR3 sequence reads: CASSQDVIQETQYF. As DNA, the CDR3 is TGTGCCAGCAGCCAAGACGTCATTCAAGAGACCCAGTACTTC.

This clonotype was detected a few times. The chain couples TRBV5-1 to TRBJ2-1; 11 bases map to TRBD2. The CDR3 has 15 amino acids. V gave up 2 bases and J gave up 5 bases; unmatched junction bases: 3. Per germline, CDR1 SGHRS and CDR2 YFSETQ. The CDR3 nucleotides read TGCGCCAGCAGCTTACTAGCGGGGGACAACAATGAGCAGTTCTTC. Protein: CASSLLAGDNNEQFF.

The CDR3 nucleotides are TGCGCCAGCAGCTTGGTGGCGCCCGGACAGGGTGAAGCTTTCTTT. This encodes CASSLVAPGQGEAFF. The chain couples TRBV5-1 to TRBJ1-1; 8 nucleotides line up with TRBD1. The CDR3 totals 15 residues. Looked up from germline, CDR1 is SGHRS and CDR2 is YFSETQ. The V gene end was trimmed by 0 bases and the J gene end by 7 bases; junction bases not matched to a gene: 8.

This clonotype was recorded many times. The V call is TRBV27, the J call TRBJ2-7, with TRBD1 matching over 10 bases. Looked up from germline, CDR1 is MNHEY and CDR2 is SMNVEV (reference sequence). The CDR3 loop spans 15 amino acids. Losses at the gene ends were 4 bases for V and 5 bases for J; bases not matched to a gene: 8. In nucleotides, the CDR3 is TGTGCCAGCAGTTATACCCGGGACAGGGGTCACGAGCAGTACTTC. Translation: CASSYTRDRGHEQYF.

The sample holds many counts of this clonotype. The chain links TRBV5-1 to TRBJ2-3, with D uncertain. This CDR3 has 15 amino acids. Germline V lookup: CDR1 SGHRS, CDR2 YFSETQ. Between the trimmed V and J ends, which lost 0 bases and 0 bases, there was a span of 8 bases. CDR3 coding DNA: TGCGCCAGCAGCTTGGTTGGCTTCAGCACAGATACGCAGTATTTT. Amino acid sequence: CASSLVGFSTDTQYF.

There are a few counts of this clonotype. The CDR3 nucleotides are TGTGCCAGCAGTTATCCCAGACTAGCGGGGAGCTCCTACAATGAGCAGTTCTTC. This encodes CASSYPRLAGSSYNEQFF. The J gene is TRBJ2-1, the V gene TRBV6-5, with 11 bases matching TRBD2. CDR3 length equals 18 residues. Germline trimming cut 3 bases from V and 0 bases from J; bases unmatched to any gene: 7. The germline V gene encodes CDR1 MNHEY and CDR2 SVGAGI.

This sequence joins TRBV28 and TRBJ2-7; D is possibly TRBD2 (5 bases). Germline CDR1 reads MDHEN; CDR2 reads SYDVKM. This CDR3 comprises 17 residues. V shed 5 bases and J shed 1 base, with 21 bases lying between them. The CDR3 spells CASSKPNPDWTSYEQYF. CDR3 sequence (DNA): TGTGCCAGCAGTAAGCCGAACCCCGACTGGACTTCCTACGAGCAGTACTTC.

A few counts support this clonotype. The J gene is TRBJ2-3, the V gene TRBV5-1; D perhaps matches TRBD1 (7 bases). Per the germline V gene, CDR1 is SGHRS and CDR2 is YFSETQ. The CDR3 length is 18 residues. The V end was cut by 0 bases, the J end by 0 bases, with 17 bases between. CDR3 coding DNA: TGCGCCAGCAGCTTGGAAGGCAGGGGGGCCCTCAGCACAGATACGCAGTATTTT. It is translated as CASSLEGRGALSTDTQYF.

The V gene is TRBV6-5, the J gene TRBJ1-6, with no clear D. There are 15 residues in the CDR3. Germline CDR1 reads MNHEY; CDR2 reads SVGAGI. Trimming took off 6 bases at V and 7 bases at J, with 16 bases between the two ends. CDR3 sequence reads: CASRFYIGLNSPLHF. CDR3 DNA sequence: TGTGCCAGCAGGTTTTACATTGGTCTAAATTCACCCCTCCACTTT.

The table lists this clonotype with many counts. The chain joins TRBV24-1 to TRBJ2-3; 7 bases are shared with TRBD1. The junction had 4 bases not matched to a gene; V was cut back by 3 bases and J by 2 bases. Germline V gene lookup returns CDR1 KGHDR and CDR2 SFDVKD. The CDR3 extends over 15 amino acids. This CDR3 reads CATSDRDSPTDTQYF. Here the CDR3 DNA reads TGTGCCACCAGTGATCGGGACAGTCCCACAGATACGCAGTATTTT.

This clonotype is a singleton in its sample. A much larger clonotype is one base distant, so this may be a read error. The chain has TRBV10-3 and TRBJ2-4; D gene unclear. The V gene lost 0 bases and the J gene lost 3 bases, with 9 bases spanning the gap. The CDR3 consists of 15 residues. Per germline, CDR1 ENHRY and CDR2 SYGVKD. The CDR3 loop is CAISESRSSKNIQYF. CDR3 nucleotides: TGTGCCATCAGTGAGTCTCGGTCGAGCAAAAACATTCAGTACTTC.

V and J are TRBV2 and TRBJ1-1, with 7 bases that match TRBD1. This CDR3 comprises 13 residues. V shed 3 bases and J 5 bases; nucleotides not matched to a gene: 3. Germline V gene lookup returns CDR1 SNHLY and CDR2 FYNNEI. The CDR3 sequence: CASSDTGETEAFF. CDR3 DNA: TGTGCCAGCAGTGATACAGGGGAGACTGAAGCTTTCTTT. The complete variable domain, with remaining parts taken from reference TRBV2 and TRBJ1-1, reads EPEVTQTPSHQVTQMGQEVILRCVPISNHLYFYWYRQILGQKVEFLVSFYNNEISEKSEIFDDQFSVERPDGSNFTLKIRSTKLEDSAMYFCASSDTGETEAFFGQGTRLTVV.

At least ten counts were recorded for this clonotype. The chain recombines TRBV7-9 with TRBJ2-7; 10 bases align to TRBD1. CDR1 SEHNR and CDR2 FQNEAQ come from the germline V gene (reference sequence). J was trimmed by 2 bases and V by 4 bases; bases with no gene match: 5. The CDR3 is made up of 15 amino acids. The CDR3 loop reads CASSSDRGAPYEQYF. CDR3 DNA sequence: TGTGCCAGCAGCTCGGACAGGGGGGCACCCTACGAGCAGTACTTC.

This clonotype was seen a handful of times. The chain links TRBV11-1 to TRBJ2-1; 11 bases fit TRBD2. This CDR3 has 18 amino acids. Germline assignment: CDR1 SGHAT and CDR2 FQDESV (reference sequence). The ends lost 5 bases at V and 1 base at J; junction bases unmatched: 10. CDR3 nucleotides: TGTGCCAGCAGCCCCCGCACTAGCGGGAGTATTTCCTACAATGAGCAGTTCTTC. This codes for CASSPRTSGSISYNEQFF. Drawing the rest from reference TRBV11-1 and TRBJ2-1, the complete variable domain is EAEVAQSPRYKITEKSQAVAFWCDPISGHATLYWYRQILGQGPELLVQFQDESVVDDSQLPKDRFSAERLKGVDSTLKIQPAELGDSAMYLCASSPRTSGSISYNEQFFGPGTRLTVL.

The table lists this clonotype with many counts. V gene TRBV12-3 or TRBV12-4 combines with J gene TRBJ1-5; D may be TRBD1 (5 bases). CDR3 length equals 16 residues. The ends were cut back, 1 base at V and 2 bases at J, with 12 bases in the middle. CDR3 loop: CASSLVFSGGNQPQHF. The CDR3 region has the DNA TGTGCCAGCAGTTTAGTCTTTTCGGGGGGCAATCAGCCCCAGCATTTT.

The table lists this clonotype with many counts. The V call is TRBV11-2, the J call TRBJ2-5; TRBD2 matches 13 bases. The length of the CDR3 is 16 residues. Germline V gene lookup returns CDR1 SGHAT and CDR2 FQNNGV. V gave up 5 bases and J gave up 2 bases; unmatched junction bases: 5. The CDR3 protein is CASSPGLAGAQETQYF. In nucleotides, the CDR3 is TGTGCCAGCAGCCCCGGACTAGCGGGAGCACAAGAGACCCAGTACTTC.